The clone carrying this T cell receptor beta chain was picked up many times. Its antigen is unknown. By 5'RACE template switching, TCR cDNA was produced, with a universal primer site and UMIs added in the process. TCRdb processed the 5' RACE reads anew with MiXCR; each CDR3 protein has one entry. The table lists 300,000 to 400,000 distinct CDR3 sequences, approximately 11% of them singletons, with roughly 3% in the top ten. This entry belongs to a study of T cells after yellow fever vaccination. Germline V gene data show CDR1 as SEHNR and CDR2 as FQNEAQ (reference sequence). The CDR3 is made up of 14 amino acids. V dropped 3 bases and J dropped 4 bases, with 11 bases sitting between them. Study-wide points: Clones from primary vaccination mostly reappeared after the booster (around 96% CD4, roughly 87% CD8). In FACS-sorted repertoires, abundant clonotypes from the bulk population could appear as contaminants.

The material was CD4+ T cells sorted from PBMCs, obtained 45 days after the yellow fever booster vaccination. The gene calls are TRBV7-9 and TRBJ2-3, with D hard to call. This receptor was obtained from a man between 18 and 29 years old who received the YFV17D yellow fever vaccine. Here the CDR3 DNA reads TGTGCCAGCAGCTTCGCGGTCCGGGCAGATACGCAGTATTTT. This encodes CASSFAVRADTQYF.